The rows below give T cell receptor beta chains drawn from one sample of a study of cytomegalovirus exposure and HLA in healthy donors. Method: immunoSEQ multiplex PCR; TCRdb's copy keeps in-frame clones and lacks some. This sample's table reports 100,000 to 150,000 clones. The source material was PBMCs. These receptors all come from a woman aged 40 to 50 in good health and CMV-seronegative. The CDR3 runs from the conserved cysteine through the conserved F or W. D genes are given only for firm matches.

D,length,V,J,CDR3,DNA
TRBD2,18,TRBV7-6,TRBJ2-2,CASSLRNLAGALTGELFF,TGTGCCAGCAGCTTACGAAATTTAGCGGGGGCCCTCACCGGGGAGCTGTTTTTT
.,15,TRBV15,TRBJ2-5,CATSRDPRGGETQYF,TGTGCCACCAGCAGAGATCCTAGGGGAGGAGAGACCCAGTACTTC
.,15,TRBV19,TRBJ1-5,CASSIVQGAGQPQHF,TGTGCCAGTAGTATAGTACAAGGGGCCGGGCAGCCCCAGCATTTT
.,12,TRBV7-3,TRBJ2-3,CASSSLVDTQYF,TGTGCCAGCAGCTCACTAGTAGATACGCAGTATTTT
.,14,TRBV19,TRBJ2-5,CASSVPLRRETQYF,TGTGCCAGTAGTGTCCCTTTAAGGAGGGAGACCCAGTACTTC
.,13,TRBV7-3,TRBJ2-5,CASSLFQGGTQYF,TGTGCCAGCAGCTTATTTCAGGGTGGGACCCAGTACTTC
.,14,TRBV2,TRBJ1-1,CASSGNSMNTEAFF,TGTGCCAGCAGTGGCAACAGCATGAACACTGAAGCTTTCTTT
TRBD2,14,TRBV28,TRBJ2-5,CASRHSGGGETQYF,TGTGCCAGCAGACATAGCGGGGGTGGAGAGACCCAGTACTTC
.,16,TRBV4-3,TRBJ1-5,CASSQDREGSAQPQHF,TGCGCCAGCAGCCAAGATAGAGAAGGTAGCGCTCAGCCCCAGCATTTT
TRBD2,16,TRBV7-6,TRBJ2-4,CASSLGASGGANIQYF,TGTGCCAGCAGCTTAGGGGCTAGCGGGGGGGCAAACATTCAGTACTTC
.,14,TRBV7-2,TRBJ1-1,CASSLGGLGTEAFF,TGTGCCAGCAGCTTGGGGGGGCTGGGCACTGAAGCTTTCTTT
.,11,TRBV6-1,TRBJ2-7,CASSPINEQYF,TGTGCCAGCAGCCCCATCAACGAGCAGTACTTC
.,14,TRBV19,TRBJ1-2,CASIPRGNHYGYTF,TGTGCCAGTATCCCGCGGGGGAACCACTATGGCTACACCTTC
.,15,TRBV7-9,TRBJ1-2,CASSLGSSFADGYTF,TGTGCCAGCAGCTTAGGTTCAAGTTTTGCAGATGGCTACACCTTC
.,13,TRBV7-3,TRBJ1-1,CASSPQGNTEAFF,TGTGCCAGCAGCCCTCAGGGGAACACTGAAGCTTTCTTT
.,14,TRBV7-2,TRBJ1-2,CASSLMGVRRGYTF,TGTGCCAGCAGCCTTATGGGCGTAAGAAGGGGCTACACCTTC
TRBD1,14,TRBV6-1,TRBJ1-4,CASSRDRGGEKLFF,TGTGCCAGCAGTCGGGACAGGGGAGGCGAAAAACTGTTTTTT
.,13,TRBV4-2,TRBJ2-7,CASSRGDSRGQYF,TGTGCCAGCAGCCGGGGCGACAGCCGCGGGCAGTACTTC
TRBD1,18,TRBV7-2,TRBJ1-5,CASSLAPYRGRGKQPQHF,TGTGCCAGCAGCTTAGCCCCTTACAGGGGACGCGGGAAACAGCCCCAGCATTTT
.,15,TRBV4-2,TRBJ1-1,CASSGTASWNTEAFF,TGTGCCAGCAGCGGAACAGCCTCATGGAACACTGAAGCTTTCTTT
TRBD1,18,TRBV7-2,TRBJ1-5,CASSLSVGTGGGNQPQHF,TGTGCCAGCAGCTTATCGGTAGGGACAGGGGGGGGCAATCAGCCCCAGCATTTT
.,13,TRBV19,TRBJ1-4,CASSIDYRGKLFF,TGTGCCAGTAGTATAGATTATCGGGGAAAACTGTTTTTT